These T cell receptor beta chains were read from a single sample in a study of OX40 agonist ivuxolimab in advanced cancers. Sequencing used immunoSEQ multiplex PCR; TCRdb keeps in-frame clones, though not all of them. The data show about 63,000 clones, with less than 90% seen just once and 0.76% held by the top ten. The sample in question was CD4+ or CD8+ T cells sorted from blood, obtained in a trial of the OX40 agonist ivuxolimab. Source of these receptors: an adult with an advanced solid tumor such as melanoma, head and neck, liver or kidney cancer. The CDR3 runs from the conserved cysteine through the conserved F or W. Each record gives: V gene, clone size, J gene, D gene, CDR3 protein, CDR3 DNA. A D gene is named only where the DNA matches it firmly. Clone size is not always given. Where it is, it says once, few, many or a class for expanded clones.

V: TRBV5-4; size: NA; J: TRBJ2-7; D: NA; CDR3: CASSLAGQGPVREQYF; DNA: TGTGCCAGCAGCTTGGCAGGGCAGGGGCCGGTGCGGGAGCAGTACTTC
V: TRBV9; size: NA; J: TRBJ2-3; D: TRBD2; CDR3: CASSVTTSGAPTDTQYF; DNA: TGTGCCAGCAGCGTGACAACTAGCGGAGCCCCCACAGATACGCAGTATTTT
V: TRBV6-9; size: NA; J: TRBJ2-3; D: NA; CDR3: CASKVTDTQYF; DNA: TGTGCCAGCAAGGTTACAGATACGCAGTATTTT
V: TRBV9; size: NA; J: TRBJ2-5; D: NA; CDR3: CASSLGSQETQYF; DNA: TGTGCCAGCAGCCTAGGCAGTCAAGAGACCCAGTACTTC
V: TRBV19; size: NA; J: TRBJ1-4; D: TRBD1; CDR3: CASIGQGGEKLFF; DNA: TGTGCCAGTATAGGACAGGGAGGCGAAAAACTGTTTTTT
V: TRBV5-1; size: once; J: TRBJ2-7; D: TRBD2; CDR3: CASSASGGGSYEQYF; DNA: TGCGCCAGCAGCGCGTCGGGAGGGGGCTCCTACGAGCAGTACTTC
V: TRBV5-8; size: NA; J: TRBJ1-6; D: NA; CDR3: CASSLGVDTNSPLHF; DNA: TGTGCCAGCAGCTTGGGAGTGGACACGAATTCACCCCTCCACTTT
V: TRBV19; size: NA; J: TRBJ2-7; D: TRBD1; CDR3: CASSIAEDRGYGQCF; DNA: TGTGCCAGTAGTATCGCGGAGGACAGGGGGTACGGGCAGTGCTTC
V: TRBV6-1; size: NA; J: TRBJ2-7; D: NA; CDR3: CASSEMGFSYEQYF; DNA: TGTGCCAGCAGTGAAATGGGCTTCTCCTACGAGCAGTACTTC
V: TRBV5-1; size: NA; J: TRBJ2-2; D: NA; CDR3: CASSLEGTGELFF; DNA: TGCGCCAGCAGCTTGGAGGGGACCGGGGAGCTGTTTTTT
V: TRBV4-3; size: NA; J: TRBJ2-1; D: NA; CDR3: CASSQEGVSGYNEQFF; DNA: TGCGCCAGCAGCCAAGAAGGAGTCTCGGGGTACAATGAGCAGTTCTTC
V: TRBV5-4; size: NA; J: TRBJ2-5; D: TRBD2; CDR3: CASSPSGGPQETQYF; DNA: TGTGCCAGCAGCCCCTCGGGGGGGCCACAAGAGACCCAGTACTTC
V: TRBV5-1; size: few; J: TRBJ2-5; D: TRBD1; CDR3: CASISRPGQLQETQYF; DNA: TGCGCCAGCATTTCAAGGCCGGGACAGTTACAAGAGACCCAGTACTTC
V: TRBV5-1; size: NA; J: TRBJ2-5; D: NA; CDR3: CASSPQRSRETQYF; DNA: TGCGCCAGCAGCCCTCAAAGGAGTAGGGAGACCCAGTACTTC
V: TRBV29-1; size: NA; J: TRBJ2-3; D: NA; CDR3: CSIKQGHTQYF; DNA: TGCAGCATAAAGCAGGGACATACGCAGTATTTT
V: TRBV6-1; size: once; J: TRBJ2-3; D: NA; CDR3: CASSEAGRTNTQYF; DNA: TGTGCCAGCAGTGAAGCAGGGAGGACCAATACGCAGTATTTT
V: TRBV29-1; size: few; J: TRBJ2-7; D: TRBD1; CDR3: CSVGGTGIYEQYF; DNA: TGCAGCGTTGGCGGGACAGGGATCTACGAGCAGTACTTC
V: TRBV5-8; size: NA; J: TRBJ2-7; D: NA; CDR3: CASSSSRGNEQYF; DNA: TGTGCCAGCAGCTCAAGTAGGGGGAACGAGCAGTACTTC
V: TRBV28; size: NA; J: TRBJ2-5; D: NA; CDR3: CASSFVGIQETQYF; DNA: TGTGCCAGCAGTTTTGTCGGGATCCAAGAGACCCAGTACTTC
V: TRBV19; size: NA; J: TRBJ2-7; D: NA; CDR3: CASSIQGLDEQYF; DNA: TGTGCCAGTAGTATCCAGGGCCTTGACGAGCAGTACTTC
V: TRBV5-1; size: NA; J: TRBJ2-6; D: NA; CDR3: CASSLDRAGANVLTF; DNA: TGCGCCAGCAGCTTGGACAGGGCTGGGGCCAACGTCCTGACTTTC
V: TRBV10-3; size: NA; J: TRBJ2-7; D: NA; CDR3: CAISERGGSYEQYF; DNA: TGTGCCATCAGTGAGCGAGGGGGCTCCTACGAGCAGTACTTC
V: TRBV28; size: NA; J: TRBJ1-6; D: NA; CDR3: CAWGRSNSPLHF; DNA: TGTGCCTGGGGGAGGTCTAATTCACCCCTCCACTTT
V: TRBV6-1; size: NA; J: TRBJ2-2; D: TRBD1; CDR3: CASSGRQGAMGSNTGELFF; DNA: TGTGCCAGCAGTGGAAGACAGGGGGCAATGGGTTCGAACACCGGGGAGCTGTTTTTT
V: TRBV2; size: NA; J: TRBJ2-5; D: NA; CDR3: CASQRQETQYF; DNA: TGTGCCAGCCAACGGCAAGAGACCCAGTACTTC
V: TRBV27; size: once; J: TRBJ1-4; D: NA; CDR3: CASSLPIARLNEKLFF; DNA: TGTGCCAGCAGTTTACCTATTGCCAGATTAAATGAAAAACTGTTTTTT